This paragraph covers one T cell receptor beta chain sequence. Method: immunoSEQ multiplex PCR; TCRdb's copy keeps in-frame clones and lacks some. The table has 2 million to 2.5 million clones, 85% to 95% seen once; the top ten hold more than 0.1%. The entry originates in a study of shared clonotypes between healthy human individuals. This CDR3 contains 13 residues. Looked up from germline, CDR1 is SGHTA and CDR2 is FQGNSA. V was pared by 5 bases and J by 3 bases, with 10 bases between. The genes are TRBV7-2 and TRBJ2-5; TRBD2 might be the D (5 bases). Sequencing was performed on naive CD4+ T cells sorted from blood. Subset defined: CD45RA+ positively selected. The clonotype originates from a man aged 18 to 29 in good health. This chain's CDR3 is CASSLGVKETQYF. Here the CDR3 DNA reads TGTGCCAGCAGCCTCGGGGTTAAAGAGACCCAGTACTTC.